These T cell receptor beta chains were read from a single sample in a study of cytomegalovirus exposure and HLA in healthy donors. Sequenced by immunoSEQ multiplex PCR; TCRdb stores in-frame clones only, minus some. The sample has 100,000 to 150,000 clones; about 90% are singletons. Sequenced material: PBMCs. These receptors were obtained from a woman younger than 35 in good health and CMV-seronegative. CDR3s include the opening cysteine and the closing phenylalanine or tryptophan. The D gene is left open where the match is weak. Clone size, where shown, is once, few, many, or a class for clones that have expanded.

size: -; length: 15; D: TRBD1; V: TRBV6-5; J: TRBJ1-2; CDR3: CASSGQGVRADGYTF; DNA: TGTGCCAGCAGTGGACAGGGTGTTAGAGCGGATGGCTACACCTTC
size: once; length: 14; D: TRBD1; V: TRBV19; J: TRBJ2-4; CDR3: CASSIGQGRDIQYF; DNA: TGTGCCAGTAGTATCGGACAGGGGAGAGACATTCAGTACTTC
size: -; length: 15; D: TRBD2; V: TRBV5-1; J: TRBJ2-1; CDR3: CASSPGAGGYDEQFF; DNA: TGCGCCAGCAGCCCAGGGGCGGGAGGGTATGATGAGCAGTTCTTC
size: few; length: 14; D: -; V: TRBV13; J: TRBJ2-7; CDR3: CASSLEGAVYEQYF; DNA: TGTGCCAGCAGCTTAGAAGGGGCTGTCTACGAGCAGTACTTC
size: -; length: 16; D: TRBD1; V: TRBV5-4; J: TRBJ2-1; CDR3: CASSLETGGVSNEQFF; DNA: TGTGCCAGCAGCTTGGAGACAGGGGGGGTATCTAATGAGCAGTTCTTC
size: -; length: 14; D: -; V: TRBV5-1; J: TRBJ2-1; CDR3: CASSLQSPSDEQFF; DNA: TGCGCCAGCAGCTTGCAGTCCCCTAGCGATGAGCAGTTCTTC
size: -; length: 15; D: TRBD1; V: TRBV27; J: TRBJ2-7; CDR3: CASQPTGVPSYEQYF; DNA: TGTGCCAGTCAACCGACAGGGGTACCCTCCTACGAGCAGTACTTC
size: -; length: 14; D: TRBD2; V: TRBV11-2; J: TRBJ2-3; CDR3: CASGRGDSTDTQYF; DNA: TGTGCCAGCGGGCGGGGGGATAGCACAGATACGCAGTATTTT
size: -; length: 15; D: -; V: TRBV13; J: TRBJ2-3; CDR3: CASSLNGDFTDTQYF; DNA: TGTGCCAGCAGCTTAAACGGGGACTTCACAGATACGCAGTATTTT
size: once; length: 15; D: -; V: TRBV6-6; J: TRBJ2-7; CDR3: CASSYVPGASYEQYF; DNA: TGTGCCAGCAGTTACGTTCCGGGAGCGTCCTACGAGCAGTACTTC
size: -; length: 13; D: TRBD1; V: TRBV2; J: TRBJ1-1; CDR3: CASSTGGNTEAFF; DNA: TGTGCCAGCAGTACAGGGGGGAACACTGAAGCTTTCTTT
size: few; length: 15; D: TRBD2; V: TRBV5-4; J: TRBJ2-7; CDR3: CASSSRLAGRYEQYF; DNA: TGTGCCAGCAGCTCTCGACTAGCGGGAAGATACGAGCAGTACTTC
size: -; length: 13; D: -; V: TRBV9; J: TRBJ1-1; CDR3: CASSSGLDTEAFF; DNA: TGTGCCAGCAGCTCGGGTCTCGACACTGAAGCTTTCTTT
size: -; length: 15; D: -; V: TRBV15; J: TRBJ2-7; CDR3: CATSRGAGAVYEQYF; DNA: TGTGCCACCAGCAGAGGCGCAGGGGCGGTCTACGAGCAGTACTTC
size: -; length: 14; D: -; V: TRBV5-1; J: TRBJ1-2; CDR3: CASSLSGINYGYTF; DNA: TGCGCCAGCAGCTTGTCGGGAATTAACTATGGCTACACCTTC
size: -; length: 15; D: TRBD1; V: TRBV6-5; J: TRBJ1-1; CDR3: CASSYSRQGGTEAFF; DNA: TGTGCCAGCAGTTACTCGCGACAGGGAGGCACTGAAGCTTTCTTT
size: -; length: 15; D: TRBD1; V: TRBV5-1; J: TRBJ1-3; CDR3: CASSSDGTDRNTIYF; DNA: TGCGCCAGCAGCTCCGACGGGACAGACAGGAACACCATATATTTT
size: -; length: 15; D: TRBD2; V: TRBV9; J: TRBJ2-7; CDR3: CASSVGGLAGVEQYF; DNA: TGTGCCAGCAGCGTAGGAGGACTAGCGGGAGTCGAGCAGTACTTC
size: -; length: 16; D: -; V: TRBV5-1; J: TRBJ2-2; CDR3: CASSQVRQSNTGELFF; DNA: TGCGCCAGCAGCCAGGTTCGACAGTCGAACACCGGGGAGCTGTTTTTT
size: once; length: 15; D: -; V: TRBV4-1; J: TRBJ1-6; CDR3: CASSPWEGVSSPLHF; DNA: TGCGCCAGCAGCCCTTGGGAGGGTGTAAGCTCACCCCTCCACTTT
size: -; length: 16; D: -; V: TRBV18; J: TRBJ1-1; CDR3: CASSPLPQDYTTEAFF; DNA: TGTGCCAGCTCACCACTGCCCCAGGATTATACAACTGAAGCTTTCTTT
size: once; length: 14; D: TRBD2; V: TRBV19; J: TRBJ2-7; CDR3: CASSRTSGFYEQYF; DNA: TGTGCCAGTAGCCGGACTAGCGGTTTCTACGAGCAGTACTTC
size: -; length: 13; D: -; V: TRBV7-2; J: TRBJ2-7; CDR3: CASSLAGGYEQYF; DNA: TGTGCCAGCAGCTTAGCAGGGGGCTACGAGCAGTACTTC
size: -; length: 17; D: TRBD1; V: TRBV18; J: TRBJ1-2; CDR3: CASSPSTGVRINYGYTF; DNA: TGTGCCAGCTCACCCTCGACAGGGGTTCGTATTAACTATGGCTACACCTTC
size: -; length: 14; D: -; V: TRBV9; J: TRBJ1-2; CDR3: CASSVSAGDYGYTF; DNA: TGTGCCAGCAGCGTTTCAGCAGGGGACTATGGCTACACCTTC
size: -; length: 13; D: -; V: TRBV4-2; J: TRBJ2-2; CDR3: CASSPTNTGELFF; DNA: TGTGCCAGCAGCCCCACGAACACCGGGGAGCTGTTTTTT
size: -; length: 15; D: -; V: TRBV28; J: TRBJ2-1; CDR3: CASSLGGAATGGQFF; DNA: TGTGCCAGCAGTTTAGGGGGGGCGGCTACAGGCGGGCAGTTCTTC
size: -; length: 16; D: -; V: TRBV5-1; J: TRBJ2-3; CDR3: CASSAPRQGNTDTQYF; DNA: TGCGCCAGCAGCGCCCCCCGGCAGGGGAACACAGATACGCAGTATTTT
size: -; length: 13; D: -; V: TRBV2; J: TRBJ2-5; CDR3: CASRVRGEETQYF; DNA: TGTGCCAGCAGGGTTCGGGGAGAAGAGACCCAGTACTTC
size: -; length: 18; D: TRBD1; V: TRBV23-1; J: TRBJ1-5; CDR3: CASSQSPTGGLSNQPQHF; DNA: TGCGCCAGCAGTCAATCCCCGACAGGGGGGTTAAGCAATCAGCCCCAGCATTTT
size: few; length: 14; D: -; V: TRBV7-9; J: TRBJ1-1; CDR3: CASSSQLMNTEAFF; DNA: TGTGCCAGCAGCTCCCAACTTATGAACACTGAAGCTTTCTTT
size: -; length: 16; D: -; V: TRBV11-2; J: TRBJ1-2; CDR3: CASSLSVAGYNYGYTF; DNA: TGTGCCAGCAGCTTAAGCGTGGCAGGGTATAACTATGGCTACACCTTC
size: -; length: 16; D: -; V: TRBV5-1; J: TRBJ2-3; CDR3: CASSLNRDSPTDTQYF; DNA: TGCGCCAGCAGCCTTAACCGGGACTCACCGACAGATACGCAGTATTTT
size: -; length: 13; D: -; V: TRBV30; J: TRBJ1-1; CDR3: CAWSVGMNTEAFF; DNA: TGTGCCTGGAGTGTGGGCATGAACACTGAAGCTTTCTTT
size: -; length: 17; D: TRBD1; V: TRBV15; J: TRBJ1-3; CDR3: CATSRDQGDSPGNTIYF; DNA: TGTGCCACCAGCAGAGATCAAGGGGACAGCCCAGGAAACACCATATATTTT
size: medium-sized; length: 18; D: -; V: TRBV19; J: TRBJ2-1; CDR3: CASSLISAAAHFHNEQFF; DNA: TGTGCCAGTAGTCTAATTAGTGCAGCGGCTCATTTTCACAATGAGCAGTTCTTC
size: -; length: 15; D: TRBD1; V: TRBV9; J: TRBJ1-2; CDR3: CASSAGAQGGNGYTF; DNA: TGTGCCAGCAGCGCCGGTGCGCAGGGGGGAAATGGCTACACCTTC